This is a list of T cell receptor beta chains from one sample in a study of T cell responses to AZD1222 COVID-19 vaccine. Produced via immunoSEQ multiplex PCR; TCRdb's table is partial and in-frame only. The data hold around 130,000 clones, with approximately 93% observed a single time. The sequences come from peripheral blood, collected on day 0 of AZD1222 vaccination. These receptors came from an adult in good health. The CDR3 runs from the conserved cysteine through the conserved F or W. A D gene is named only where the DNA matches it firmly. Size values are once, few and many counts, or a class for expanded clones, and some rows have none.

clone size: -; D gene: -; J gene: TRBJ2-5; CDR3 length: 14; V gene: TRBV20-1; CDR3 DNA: TGCAGTGCTAGTGTGGACCGAAATGTCGAGACCCAGTACTTC; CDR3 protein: CSASVDRNVETQYF
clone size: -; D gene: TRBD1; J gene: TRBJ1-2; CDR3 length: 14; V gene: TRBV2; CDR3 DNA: TGTGCCAGCAGCACAGGGGATTTGGGATTTGGCTACACCTTC; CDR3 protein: CASSTGDLGFGYTF
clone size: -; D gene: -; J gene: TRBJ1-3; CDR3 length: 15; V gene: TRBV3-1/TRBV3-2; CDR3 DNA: TGTGCCAGCAGCCAAGCTCCGAGCTCTGGAAACACCATATATTTT; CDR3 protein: CASSQAPSSGNTIYF
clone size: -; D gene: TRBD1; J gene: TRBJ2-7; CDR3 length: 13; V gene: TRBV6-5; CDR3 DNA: TGTGCCAGCTCCCGGGACAGGGCATCCGAGCAGTACTTC; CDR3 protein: CASSRDRASEQYF
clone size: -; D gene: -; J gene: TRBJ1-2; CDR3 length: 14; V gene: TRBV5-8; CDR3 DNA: TGTGCCAGCAGCGACCTTCAAGACGAAGATGGCTACACCTTC; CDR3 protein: CASSDLQDEDGYTF
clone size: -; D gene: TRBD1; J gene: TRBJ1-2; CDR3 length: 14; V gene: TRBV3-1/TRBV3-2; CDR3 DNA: TGTGCCAGCAGCAGTCCCGGGACAGTAACTGGCTACACCTTC; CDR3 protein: CASSSPGTVTGYTF
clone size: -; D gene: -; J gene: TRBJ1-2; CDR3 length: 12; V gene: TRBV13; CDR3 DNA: TGTGCCAGCAGCTTAGGCCCAGTCGGCTACACCTTC; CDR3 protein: CASSLGPVGYTF
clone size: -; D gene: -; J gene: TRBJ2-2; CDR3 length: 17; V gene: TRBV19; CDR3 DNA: TGTGCCAGTAGTATAGTTAATAAGGGGGCGAACACCGGGGAGCTGTTTTTT; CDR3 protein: CASSIVNKGANTGELFF
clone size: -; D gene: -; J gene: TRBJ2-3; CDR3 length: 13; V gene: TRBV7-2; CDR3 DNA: TGTGCCAGCAGCTTACAGTACACAGATACGCAGTATTTT; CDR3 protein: CASSLQYTDTQYF
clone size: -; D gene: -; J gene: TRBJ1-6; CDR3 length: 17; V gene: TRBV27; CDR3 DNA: TGTGCCAGCATCACGGCAGGGACCCTTTCGATAGATTCACCCCTCCACTTT; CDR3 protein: CASITAGTLSIDSPLHF
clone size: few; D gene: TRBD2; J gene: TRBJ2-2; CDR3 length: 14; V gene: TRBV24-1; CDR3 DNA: TGTGCCACCAGTGCAAGCGGGGGGGCCGGGGAGCTGTTTTTT; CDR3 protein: CATSASGGAGELFF
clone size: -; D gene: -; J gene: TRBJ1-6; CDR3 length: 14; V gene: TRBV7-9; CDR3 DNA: TGTGCCAGCAGCTTAGGGGGTCGAAATTCACCCCTCCACTTT; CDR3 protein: CASSLGGRNSPLHF
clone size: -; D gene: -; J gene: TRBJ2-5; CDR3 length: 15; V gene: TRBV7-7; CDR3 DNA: TGTGCTAGCGGAGGACAGCTCGGCGTTTGGGAGACCCAGTACTTC; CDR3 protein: CASGGQLGVWETQYF
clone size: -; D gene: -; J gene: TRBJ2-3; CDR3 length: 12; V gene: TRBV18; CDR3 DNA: TGTGCCAGCTCACCACGGGGAGATACGCAGTATTTT; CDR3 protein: CASSPRGDTQYF
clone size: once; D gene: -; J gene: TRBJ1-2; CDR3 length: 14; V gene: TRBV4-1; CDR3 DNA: TGCGCCAGCAGCCAAGTATGGACAACCTATGGCTACACCTTC; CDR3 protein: CASSQVWTTYGYTF
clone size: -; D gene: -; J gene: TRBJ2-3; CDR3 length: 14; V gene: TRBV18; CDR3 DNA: TGTGCCAGCTCACCACCGGGGACGGTGGATACGCAGTATTTT; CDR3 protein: CASSPPGTVDTQYF
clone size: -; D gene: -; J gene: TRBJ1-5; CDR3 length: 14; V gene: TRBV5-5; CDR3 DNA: TGTGCCAGCAGCCAGGGGTATAGCAATCAGCCCCAGCATTTT; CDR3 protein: CASSQGYSNQPQHF
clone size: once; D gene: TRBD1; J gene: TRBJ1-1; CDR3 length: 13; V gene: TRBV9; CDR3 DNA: TGTGCCAGCAGCGTAGCTACAGGGGGCGAAGCTTTCTTT; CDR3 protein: CASSVATGGEAFF
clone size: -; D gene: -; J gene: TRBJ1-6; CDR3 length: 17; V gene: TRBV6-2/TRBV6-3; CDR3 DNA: TGTGCCAGCAGCCTTCGGGACAACGATCCCTATAATTCACCCCTCCACTTT; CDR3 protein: CASSLRDNDPYNSPLHF
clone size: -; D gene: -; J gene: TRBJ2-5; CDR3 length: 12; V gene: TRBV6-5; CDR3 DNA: TGTGCCAGCAACCAGGGACGCGAGACCCAGTACTTC; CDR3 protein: CASNQGRETQYF
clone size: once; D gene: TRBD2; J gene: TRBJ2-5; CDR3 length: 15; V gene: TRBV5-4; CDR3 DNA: TGTGCCAGCAGCTTTCTAGCGGGGGACCCCGGGACCCAGTACTTC; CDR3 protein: CASSFLAGDPGTQYF
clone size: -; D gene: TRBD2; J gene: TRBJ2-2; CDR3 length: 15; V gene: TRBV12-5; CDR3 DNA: TGTGCTAGTGGTTCTGCGGGGGGGCCTACCGGGGAGCTGTTTTTT; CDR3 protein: CASGSAGGPTGELFF
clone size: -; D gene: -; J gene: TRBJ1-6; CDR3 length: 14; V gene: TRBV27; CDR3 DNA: TGTGCCAGCAGCCGCGACAGAGATAATTCACCCCTCCACTTT; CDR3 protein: CASSRDRDNSPLHF
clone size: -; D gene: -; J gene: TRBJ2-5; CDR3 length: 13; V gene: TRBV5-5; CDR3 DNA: TGTGCCAGCAGCTTCCTAGCGCGGGAGACCCAGTACTTC; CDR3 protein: CASSFLARETQYF
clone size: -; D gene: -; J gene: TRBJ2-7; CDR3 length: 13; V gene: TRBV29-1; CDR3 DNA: TGCAGCGTTCGATCCCGGGGGTTAGGGGAGCAGTACTTC; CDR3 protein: CSVRSRGLGEQYF
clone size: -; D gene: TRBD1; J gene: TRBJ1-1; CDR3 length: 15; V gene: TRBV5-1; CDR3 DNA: TGCGCCAGCAGCGACGCAGGACAGGGGAACACTGAAGCTTTCTTT; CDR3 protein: CASSDAGQGNTEAFF
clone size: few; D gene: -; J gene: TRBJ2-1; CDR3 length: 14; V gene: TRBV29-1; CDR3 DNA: TGCAGCGCCGAGGCCTTACTCTCCTACAATGAGCAGTTCTTC; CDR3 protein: CSAEALLSYNEQFF
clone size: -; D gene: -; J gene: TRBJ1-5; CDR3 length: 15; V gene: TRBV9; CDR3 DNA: TGTGCCAGCAGCTTGGACGGTCTAGGGAATCAGCCCCAGCATTTT; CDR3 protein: CASSLDGLGNQPQHF
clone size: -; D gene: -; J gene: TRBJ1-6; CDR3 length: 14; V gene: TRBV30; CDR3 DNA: TGTGCCTGGAGGTTAATATGGGGACTGTCACCCCTCCACTTT; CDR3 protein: CAWRLIWGLSPLHF
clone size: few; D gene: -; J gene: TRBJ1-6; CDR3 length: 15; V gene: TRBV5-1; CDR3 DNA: TGCGCCAGCAGCCTTCAGACAGGTTCGAATTCACCCCTCCACTTT; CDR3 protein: CASSLQTGSNSPLHF
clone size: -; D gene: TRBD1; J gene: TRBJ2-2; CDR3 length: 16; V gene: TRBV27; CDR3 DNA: TGTGCCAGCAGTTTAATCGAGACAGGGGTCACCGGGGAGCTGTTTTTT; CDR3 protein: CASSLIETGVTGELFF
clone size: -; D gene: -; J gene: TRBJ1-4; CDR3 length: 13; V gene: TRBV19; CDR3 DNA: TGTGCCAGTAACCCCGCAGCTAATGAAAAACTGTTTTTT; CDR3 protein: CASNPAANEKLFF
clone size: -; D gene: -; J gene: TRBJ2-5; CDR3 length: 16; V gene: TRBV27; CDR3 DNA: TGTGCCAGCAGGTCCTCGGTAGGGGCGATCCTGGAGACCCAGTACTTC; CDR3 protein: CASRSSVGAILETQYF
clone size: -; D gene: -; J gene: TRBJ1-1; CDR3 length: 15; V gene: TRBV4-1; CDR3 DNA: TGCGCCAGCAGCCGCAACCCCACTCTGGCCCCTGGAGCTTTCTTT; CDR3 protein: CASSRNPTLAPGAFF
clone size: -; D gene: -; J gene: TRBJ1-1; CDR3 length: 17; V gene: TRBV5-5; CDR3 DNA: TGTGCCAGCAGCTTGGGGGTGGAGAGGTACCTGAACACTGAAGCTTTCTTT; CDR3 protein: CASSLGVERYLNTEAFF